The clone carrying this T cell receptor beta chain appeared a few times. As yet, its antigen is unknown. The sample holds other DNA sequences that translate to the same CDR3. Nashville, Tennessee was home to all donors, each a Caucasian adult. V lost 4 bases, J lost 1 base, and 5 bases lay in between. Germline values: CDR1 LNHDA, CDR2 SQIVND (reference sequence). The CDR3 is 13 residues long. Sequenced by immunoSEQ multiplex PCR; TCRdb stores in-frame clones only, minus some. This table holds roughly 2.2 million clones, 85% to 95% found once. This entry comes from a study of shared clonotypes between healthy human individuals. Points from the study as a whole: Researchers found naive subsets generally carried larger estimated richness than memory subsets. Among a handful of donors, roughly 5% of naive CD4 clonotypes were found in common.

Specimen: naive CD4+ T cells from PBMCs. Stated subset: CD45RA+ positively selected. The rearrangement joins TRBV19 to TRBJ1-5; D may be TRBD1 (5 bases). The clonotype was recovered from a man younger than 35 in good health. Some clones in this sample may be carry-over from other donors' samples. The DNA for the CDR3 is TGTGCCAGTAGTAGGGACAGCAATCAGCCCCAGCATTTT. Translating gives CASSRDSNQPQHF.